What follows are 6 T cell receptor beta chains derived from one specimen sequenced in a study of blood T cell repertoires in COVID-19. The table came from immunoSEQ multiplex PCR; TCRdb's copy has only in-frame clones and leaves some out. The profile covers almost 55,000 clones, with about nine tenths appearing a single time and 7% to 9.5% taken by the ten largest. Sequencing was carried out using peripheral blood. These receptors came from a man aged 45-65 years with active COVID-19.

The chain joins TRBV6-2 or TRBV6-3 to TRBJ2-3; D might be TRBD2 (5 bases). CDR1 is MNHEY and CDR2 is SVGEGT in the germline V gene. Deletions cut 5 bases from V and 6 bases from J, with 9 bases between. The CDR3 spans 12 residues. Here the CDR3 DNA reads TGTGCCAGCAGTCTAGCCCCGGATACGCAGTATTTT. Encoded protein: CASSLAPDTQYF.

CDR3 sequence reads: CASSLAEGVNTEAFF. The CDR3 DNA reads as TGTGCCAGCAGCTTAGCCGAAGGAGTGAACACTGAAGCTTTCTTT. The V gene is TRBV7-2, the J gene TRBJ1-1; D is unresolved. With 0 bases removed from V and 0 bases from J, the gap between germline ends came to 8 bases. Per the germline V gene, CDR1 is SGHTA and CDR2 is FQGNSA. The CDR3 runs to 15 residues. The full variable domain, in which reference TRBV7-2 and TRBJ1-1 provide the parts outside the CDR3, is GAGVSQSPSNKVTEKGKDVELRCDPISGHTALYWYRQSLGQGLEFLIYFQGNSAPDKSGLPSDRFSAERTGGSVSTLTIQRTQQEDSAVYLCASSLAEGVNTEAFFGQGTRLTVV.

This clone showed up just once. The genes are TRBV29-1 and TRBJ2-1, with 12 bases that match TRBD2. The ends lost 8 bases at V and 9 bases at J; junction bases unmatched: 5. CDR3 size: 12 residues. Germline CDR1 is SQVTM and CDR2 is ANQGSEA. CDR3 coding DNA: TGCAGCCGACTAGCGGGAGTCGGTGAGCAGTTCTTC. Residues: CSRLAGVGEQFF.

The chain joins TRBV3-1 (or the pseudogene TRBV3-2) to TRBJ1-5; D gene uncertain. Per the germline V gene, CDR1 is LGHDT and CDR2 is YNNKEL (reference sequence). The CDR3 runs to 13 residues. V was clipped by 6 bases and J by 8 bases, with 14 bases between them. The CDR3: CASSQRLEEPQHF. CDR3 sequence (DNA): TGTGCCAGCAGTCAAAGGCTGGAGGAGCCCCAGCATTTT.

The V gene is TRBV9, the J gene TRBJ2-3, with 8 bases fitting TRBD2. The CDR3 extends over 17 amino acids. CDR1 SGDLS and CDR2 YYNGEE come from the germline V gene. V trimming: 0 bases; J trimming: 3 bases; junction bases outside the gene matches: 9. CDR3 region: CASSVDLGGLETDTQYF. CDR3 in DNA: TGTGCCAGCAGCGTAGATTTAGGGGGACTAGAGACAGATACGCAGTATTTT.

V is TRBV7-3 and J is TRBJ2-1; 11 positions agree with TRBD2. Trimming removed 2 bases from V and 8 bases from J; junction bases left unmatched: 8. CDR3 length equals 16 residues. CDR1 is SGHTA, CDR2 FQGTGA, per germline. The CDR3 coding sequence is TGTGCCAGCAGCTTATATAGCGGGAGGGGCAGGGATGAGCAGTTCTTC. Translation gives CASSLYSGRGRDEQFF.